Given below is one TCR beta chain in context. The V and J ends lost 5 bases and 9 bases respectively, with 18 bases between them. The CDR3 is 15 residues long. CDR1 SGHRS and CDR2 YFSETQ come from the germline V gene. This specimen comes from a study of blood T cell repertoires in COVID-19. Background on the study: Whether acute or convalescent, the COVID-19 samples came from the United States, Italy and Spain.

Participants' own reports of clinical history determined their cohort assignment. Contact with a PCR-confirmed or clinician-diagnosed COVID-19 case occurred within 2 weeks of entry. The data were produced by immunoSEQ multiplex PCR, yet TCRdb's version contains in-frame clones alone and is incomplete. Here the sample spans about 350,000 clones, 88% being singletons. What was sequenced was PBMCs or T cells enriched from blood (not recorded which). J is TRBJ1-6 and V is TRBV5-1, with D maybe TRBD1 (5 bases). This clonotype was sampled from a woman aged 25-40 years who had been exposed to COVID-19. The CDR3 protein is CASSREGSGSSPLHF. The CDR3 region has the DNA TGCGCCAGCAGTCGAGAGGGGTCCGGGAGTTCACCCCTCCACTTT. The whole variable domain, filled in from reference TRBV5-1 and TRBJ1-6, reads KAGVTQTPRYLIKTRGQQVTLSCSPISGHRSVSWYQQTPGQGLQFLFEYFSETQRNKGNFPGRFSGRQFSNSRSEMNVSTLELGDSALYLCASSREGSGSSPLHFGNGTRLTVT.